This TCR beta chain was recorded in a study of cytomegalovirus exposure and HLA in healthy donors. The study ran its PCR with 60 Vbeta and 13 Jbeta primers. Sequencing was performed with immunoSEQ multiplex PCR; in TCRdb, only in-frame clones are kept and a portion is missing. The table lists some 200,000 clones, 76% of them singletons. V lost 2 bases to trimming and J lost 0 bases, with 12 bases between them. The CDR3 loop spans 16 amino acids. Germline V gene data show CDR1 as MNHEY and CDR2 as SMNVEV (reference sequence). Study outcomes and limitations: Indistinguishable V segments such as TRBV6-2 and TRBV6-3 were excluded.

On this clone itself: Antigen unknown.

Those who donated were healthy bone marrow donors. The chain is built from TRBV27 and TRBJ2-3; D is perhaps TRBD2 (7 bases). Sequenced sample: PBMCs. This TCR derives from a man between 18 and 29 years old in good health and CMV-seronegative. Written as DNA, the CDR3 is TGTGCCAGCAGTTTAAGGGGGGGATCTAGCACAGATACGCAGTATTTT. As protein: CASSLRGGSSTDTQYF.